Below, 5 T cell receptor beta chains from the same sample are listed, as sequenced in a study of T cells after yellow fever vaccination. TCRdb called the 5' RACE reads again in MiXCR, with one record for every CDR3 protein. The repertoire consists of 500,000 to 650,000 distinct CDR3 sequences, with less than 20% occurring once and the leading ten covering roughly 17%. The source material was PBMCs, sampled 5 days after the first yellow fever vaccination. The receptors come from a man between 18 and 29 years old who received the YFV17D yellow fever vaccine.

This clonotype was recorded a few times. The chain combines TRBV4-3 with TRBJ2-1; 10 nucleotides match TRBD2. The CDR3 is 18 residues long. CDR1 and CDR2 (germline): LGHNA, YSLEER. Germline trimming cut 1 base from V and 6 bases from J; bases unmatched to any gene: 12. The CDR3 DNA is TGCGCCAGCAGCCAAGGCTTCCCCGCTAGCGGGGGCGGCAATGAGCAGTTCTTC. Protein sequence: CASSQGFPASGGGNEQFF.

This clonotype was recorded a few times. This chain connects TRBV18 to TRBJ1-4; TRBD1 is a possible D gene (5 bases). Trimming removed 6 bases at V and 7 bases at J, with 18 bases between. CDR1 is KGHSH, CDR2 LQKENI, per germline. The CDR3 spans 15 residues. The CDR3 DNA reads as TGTGCCAGCTCCCAGAGCGGGGCCCCTGCTGAAAAACTGTTTTTT. This codes for CASSQSGAPAEKLFF.

As regards this clonotype: At one end, the junction sequence differs from germline, possibly due to a read error. The CDR3 reads CASRSGDIRYF. The DNA of the CDR3 is TGTGCCAGCAGATCGGGGGACATTCGGTACTTC. This chain joins TRBV2 and TRBJ2-4; D is possibly TRBD1 or TRBD2 (6 bases each). CDR1 is SNHLY and CDR2 is FYNNEI in the germline V gene. The CDR3 covers 11 residues. The full variable domain, rest sourced from reference TRBV2 and TRBJ2-4, is EPEVTQTPSHQVTQMGQEVILRCVPISNHLYFYWYRQILGQKVEFLVSFYNNEISEKSEIFDDQFSVERPDGSNFTLKIRSTKLEDSAMYFCASRSGDIRYFGAGTRLSVL.

The rearrangement joins TRBV5-1 to TRBJ2-1, with D perhaps matching TRBD2 (5 bases). CDR3 length equals 15 residues. Germline-derived CDR1 and CDR2 are SGHRS and YFSETQ. V shed 4 bases and J shed 2 bases, with 13 bases lying between them. For the CDR3, the DNA is TGCGCCAGCAGCGGAGGACTGCCGCCCTACAATGAGCAGTTCTTC. Its protein is CASSGGLPPYNEQFF.

The rearrangement links TRBV21-1 to TRBJ1-6; TRBD1, the D gene given by the table, was not confirmed from the DNA. TRBV21-1 counts as a pseudogene. The CDR3 is made up of 16 amino acids. Written as DNA, the CDR3 is TGTGCCAGAGAACAGGGACACAGGGTGATTAATTCACCCCTCCACTTT. It yields the protein CAREQGHRVINSPLHF.